This T cell receptor (beta chain) derives from a study of T cells in tuberculosis. Across the whole study: This South African cohort compared adolescents with or without latent tuberculosis against adults with active tuberculosis. PBMC were archived before or within 7 days of starting treatment.

Profiling relied on immunoSEQ multiplex PCR, and the TCRdb table lists in-frame clones only, not all of them. The table has about 33,000 clones, about 85% seen once; the top ten hold approximately 5.1%. As to time point: new active TB diagnosis, blood taken before or within 7 days of starting treatment. Overall study findings and caveats: Shorter CDR3-alpha in active tuberculosis partly drove smaller distances.

A word on this clone: Its specificity is not known.

Per germline, CDR1 LNHNV and CDR2 YYDKDF (reference sequence). V lost 1 base to trimming and J lost 1 base, with 4 bases between them. The CDR3 length is 13 residues. Sequenced material: PBMCs, taken at tuberculosis diagnosis. This receptor was obtained from an adult with tuberculosis. The rearrangement links TRBV15 to TRBJ2-5, with no clear D. The CDR3 protein is CATSRGLQETQYF. The CDR3 DNA sequence: TGTGCCACCAGCAGAGGGCTCCAAGAGACCCAGTACTTC.